This T cell receptor (beta chain) emerged from a study of blood T cell repertoires in COVID-19. Across the study: Samples of COVID-19 (acute and convalescent) were obtained from the United States, Italy and Spain. The analysed material was cDNA or gDNA that came from T cells, B-cell-depleted T cells, or PBMCs.

Participants, roughly 18 to 89 years old, spanned more than 20 US areas. Recovered status applied to Cohort 3 donors who had two consecutive negative PCRs. It also applied to those with clearance or with symptom resolution. Profiling relied on immunoSEQ multiplex PCR, and the TCRdb table lists in-frame clones only, not all of them. The sample yields under 200,000 clones, over 80% seen once. Sequences were obtained from PBMCs or T cells enriched from blood (not recorded which). This clonotype originated in an older woman who had recovered from COVID-19.

CDR3 in amino acids: CASNGAEYGYTF. CDR3 nucleotides: TGTGCCAGCAACGGAGCGGAGTATGGCTACACCTTC. The chain recombines TRBV6-5 with TRBJ1-2; D gene uncertain. The ends were cut back, 7 bases at V and 5 bases at J, with 11 bases in the middle. CDR1 MNHEY and CDR2 SVGAGI come from the germline V gene. This CDR3 has 12 residues.